This T cell receptor (beta chain) is drawn from a study of CD8 T cells in Susac syndrome. Study summary: Among the Susac syndrome patients sequenced, six had active disease and fewer than 10 were in remission.

A quantity of about 0.5 to 1 ug RNA underwent reverse transcription using random hexamers. TCRdb passed the immunoSEQ multiplex PCR reads through MiXCR, listing each CDR3 protein once. The data contain under 200,000 distinct CDR3 sequences, about 91% of them singletons. Sequencing of TCR beta drew on CD8+ and CD4+ T cells from blood. Germline values: CDR1 SGHTA, CDR2 FQGNSA. Trimming left V 1 base short and J 1 base short, with 14 bases between. The CDR3 has 17 amino acids. The chain links TRBV7-2 to TRBJ1-5; D is undetermined. The sequencing input was CD4+ T cells from PBMCs. The source is a human donor with Susac syndrome. CDR3 DNA sequence: TGTGCCAGCAGCTTAGAGTCCGGAAGAGGCAGCAATCAGCCCCAGCATTTT. Translation: CASSLESGRGSNQPQHF.